Below, one TCR beta chain is given with its context. This sample was included in a study of T cell changes during pregnancy in multiple sclerosis. Assay: immunoSEQ multiplex PCR; the TCRdb copy retains only in-frame clones and omits some. The sample has tens of thousands of clones; around 91% are singletons. Source: peripheral blood, taken after pregnancy. The sequence came from a female donor with multiple sclerosis, enrolled in a pregnancy study.

The CDR3 region is CAISDPLGQGTLTNEKLFF. In DNA, the CDR3 is TGTGCCATCAGTGACCCTCTGGGACAGGGGACTCTAACTAATGAAAAACTGTTTTTT. The rearrangement uses TRBV10-3 and TRBJ1-4; TRBD1 matches at 10 bases. The CDR3 runs 19 residues. V shed 3 bases, J shed 1 base, and the junction held 11 bases outside the gene matches. Germline V lookup: CDR1 ENHRY, CDR2 SYGVKD.